The 23 T cell receptor beta chains given below trace back to one sample, sequenced in a study of CD8 T cells in ankylosing spondylitis. TCRdb ran MiXCR on the 5' RACE reads and lists one entry per CDR3 protein. The sample records 200,000 to 300,000 distinct CDR3 sequences, more than 20% being singletons. The material sequenced was blood, either unsorted or a sorted T cell fraction (not recorded which). Receptors were obtained from a male donor with ankylosing spondylitis or in good health (not recorded which).

This clonotype is a singleton in its sample. This chain joins TRBV7-8 and TRBJ2-4; D possibly corresponds to TRBD2 (6 bases). Germline CDR1 and CDR2: SGHVS and FQNEAQ. V was cut by 5 bases and J by 1 base, with 12 bases left in between. CDR3 size: 15 residues. CDR3 protein: CASSLGGFAKNIQYF. The CDR3 DNA follows: TGTGCCAGCAGCCTAGGAGGGTTCGCCAAAAACATTCAGTACTTC. Based on the CDR3 plus reference TRBV7-8 and TRBJ2-4, the full variable domain is GAGVSQSPRYKVAKRGQDVALRCDPISGHVSLFWYQQALGQGPEFLTYFQNEAQLDKSGLPSDRFFAERPEGSVSTLKIQRTQQEDSAVYLCASSLGGFAKNIQYFGAGTRLSVL.

A few counts support this clonotype. The chain links TRBV12-3 or TRBV12-4 to TRBJ2-6; TRBD1 agrees at 9 bases. The CDR3 totals 18 residues. With 4 bases clipped from V and 2 bases from J, the junction kept 9 bases outside the gene matches. The CDR3 sequence: CASSWDRETYAGANVLTF. In DNA form, the CDR3 reads TGTGCCAGCAGTTGGGACAGGGAGACGTACGCTGGGGCCAACGTCCTGACTTTC.

The chain links TRBV5-1 to TRBJ1-2; D is unclear. V was cut by 0 bases and J by 4 bases, with 13 bases left in between. The CDR3 spans 15 residues. Germline assignment: CDR1 SGHRS and CDR2 YFSETQ. Here the CDR3 reads CASSLGTPRSYGYTF. CDR3 nucleotide sequence: TGCGCCAGCAGCTTGGGAACCCCAAGGAGCTATGGCTACACCTTC.

This clonotype was counted many times. The V gene is TRBV20-1, the J gene TRBJ2-1; 7 bases match TRBD1. With V trimmed by 6 bases and J by 6 bases, 8 bases remained unmatched. This CDR3 is 13 amino acids long. Germline CDR1 reads DFQATT; CDR2 reads SNEGSKA (reference sequence). The CDR3 DNA reads TGCAGTGCCCTGACAGGGATGATCAATGAGCAGTTCTTC. Protein: CSALTGMINEQFF.

J is TRBJ1-4 and V is TRBV5-1, with D tentatively TRBD1 (5 bases). The V gene lost 2 bases and the J gene lost 8 bases, with 13 bases spanning the gap. Germline-derived CDR1 and CDR2 are SGHRS and YFSETQ. CDR3 length equals 14 residues. CDR3 DNA sequence: TGCGCCAGCAGCTTCAGGGTGGAAGACGAAAAACTGTTTTTT. Translation: CASSFRVEDEKLFF.

Many counts were recorded for this clonotype. The CDR3 DNA reads TGTGCCAGCAGCTTGACCCTAGCGGGTGAAGCTTTCTTT. Translating it yields CASSLTLAGEAFF. The J gene is TRBJ1-1, the V gene TRBV12-3 or TRBV12-4; the D is unclear. Trimming left V 6 bases short and J 7 bases short, with 15 bases between. CDR3 length: 13 residues.

V and J are TRBV20-1 and TRBJ2-7, with D tentatively TRBD1 (6 bases). Germline CDR1 and CDR2: DFQATT and SNEGSKA (reference sequence). V lost 6 bases and J 3 bases, leaving 15 bases between the germline ends. The CDR3 spans 13 residues. CDR3 nucleotide sequence: TGCAGTGCCGAGGACAGACGCCTCTACGAGCAGTACTTC. Translated, it gives CSAEDRRLYEQYF.

In this sample, this clonotype turned up many times. J is TRBJ1-2 and V is TRBV10-3; D uncertain. The CDR3 covers 13 residues. Trimming took 10 bases from V and 2 from J, leaving 14 bases between them. Germline V CDR1 and CDR2: ENHRY, SYGVKD. The CDR3: CATAAAGNYGYTF. CDR3 DNA: TGTGCCACCGCCGCAGCGGGAAACTATGGCTACACCTTC.

This clonotype has only a few counts. The gene calls are TRBV29-1 and TRBJ1-1; D unresolved. The CDR3 is 12 amino acids. Germline CDR1 SQVTM, CDR2 ANQGSEA. Trimming left V 3 bases short and J 8 bases short, with 13 bases between. CDR3: CSVDRRGREAFF. The CDR3 bases are TGCAGCGTTGACCGGCGAGGCAGGGAAGCTTTCTTT.

The chain is built from TRBV20-1 and TRBJ2-1, with D possibly being TRBD1 (5 bases). The V gene lost 2 bases and the J gene lost 9 bases, with 11 bases spanning the gap. CDR3 length equals 12 residues. CDR1 is DFQATT and CDR2 is SNEGSKA in the germline V gene (reference sequence). The chain's CDR3 is CSARRGIREQFF. In DNA, the CDR3 is TGCAGTGCTAGAAGGGGAATTCGTGAGCAGTTCTTC.

The V gene is TRBV20-1, the J gene TRBJ2-7; the D is unclear. V lost 1 base, J lost 3 bases, and 7 bases lay in between. CDR3 length: 12 residues. Germline-derived CDR1 and CDR2 are DFQATT and SNEGSKA (reference sequence). DNA for the CDR3: TGCAGTGCTAGAGGAACCCACTACGAGCAGTACTTC. Protein sequence: CSARGTHYEQYF.

The V gene is TRBV6-2 or TRBV6-3, the J gene TRBJ1-5, with TRBD1 as a possible D gene (6 bases). The CDR3 has 14 residues. Germline CDR1 reads MNHEY; CDR2 reads SVGEGT. The V and J ends lost 8 bases and 3 bases respectively, with 14 bases between them. The CDR3 DNA reads TGTGCCAGCTGCAAGGGGGGGTTCAATCAGCCCCAGCATTTT. Protein: CASCKGGFNQPQHF.

The chain recombines TRBV4-1 with TRBJ2-1; D perhaps matches TRBD1 (6 bases). From germline, CDR1 is MGHRA and CDR2 YSYEKL. The CDR3 loop spans 16 amino acids. The germline V and J ends were trimmed by 4 bases and 4 bases, with 17 bases remaining between them. CDR3 sequence: CASSPTTRDKYNEQFF. CDR3 DNA sequence: TGCGCCAGCAGCCCAACTACGAGGGACAAGTACAATGAGCAGTTCTTC.

This clonotype was counted ten times or more. This chain connects TRBV29-1 to TRBJ1-2; 7 nucleotides align to TRBD1. The V gene end was trimmed by 4 bases and the J gene end by 0 bases; junction bases not matched to a gene: 8. There are 15 residues in the CDR3. CDR1 SQVTM and CDR2 ANQGSEA come from the germline V gene. As DNA, the CDR3 is TGCAGCGTTGGAGAGGGACAGTCAGCTAACTATGGCTACACCTTC. Translation gives CSVGEGQSANYGYTF. Complete variable domain (other parts from reference TRBV29-1 and TRBJ1-2): SAVISQKPSRDICQRGTSLTIQCQVDSQVTMMFWYRQQPGQSLTLIATANQGSEATYESGFVIDKFPISRPNLTFSTLTVSNMSPEDSSIYLCSVGEGQSANYGYTFGSGTRLTVV.

V and J are TRBV20-1 and TRBJ1-1, with 8 bases identical to TRBD1. The length of the CDR3 is 15 residues. Germline CDR1 reads DFQATT; CDR2 reads SNEGSKA (reference sequence). The CDR3 nucleotides read TGCTTTGCTAGAGGGGGGACAGGCATGAACACTGAAGCTTTCTTT. Protein product: CFARGGTGMNTEAFF.

This clonotype appeared a few times. The chain couples TRBV5-4 to TRBJ2-5, with D possibly matching TRBD1 (6 bases). The CDR3 contains 13 residues. Germline assignment: CDR1 SGHNT and CDR2 YYREEE (reference sequence). V was pared by 5 bases and J by 5 bases, with 13 bases between. CDR3 region: CASRGAGSETQYF. Here the CDR3 DNA reads TGTGCCAGCAGGGGGGCTGGGAGTGAGACCCAGTACTTC. Filled out from reference TRBV5-4 and TRBJ2-5, the complete variable domain reads ETGVTQSPTHLIKTRGQQVTLRCSSQSGHNTVSWYQQALGQGPQFIFQYYREEENGRGNFPPRFSGLQFPNYSSELNVNALELDDSALYLCASRGAGSETQYFGPGTRLLVL.

This clonotype came up many times. The chain recombines TRBV20-1 with TRBJ2-1; no reliable D call. Trimming took off 6 bases at V and 5 bases at J, with 8 bases between the two ends. This CDR3 comprises 11 residues. Germline assignment: CDR1 DFQATT and CDR2 SNEGSKA (reference sequence). The chain's CDR3 is CSATRNNEQFF. The DNA for the CDR3 is TGCAGTGCGACCCGGAACAATGAGCAGTTCTTC.

The chain is built from TRBV29-1 and TRBJ2-7, with TRBD1 matching 8 bases. CDR1 is SQVTM, CDR2 ANQGSEA, per germline. The CDR3 length is 13 residues. V lost 7 bases, J lost 3 bases, and 8 bases stayed unmatched. For the CDR3, the DNA is TGCAGCGGCGGACAGGGTGAGGGCTACGAGCAGTACTTC. Encoded protein: CSGGQGEGYEQYF.

This clonotype was seen only a few times. V usage is TRBV13 and J usage is TRBJ2-5; D possibly matches TRBD1 or TRBD2 (5 bases each). CDR3 length: 14 amino acids. Per germline, CDR1 PRHDT and CDR2 FYEKMQ (reference sequence). The V and J ends lost 3 bases and 2 bases respectively, with 10 bases between them. This CDR3 is CASSFGAVQETQYF. Written as DNA, the CDR3 is TGTGCCAGCAGCTTCGGGGCGGTACAAGAGACCCAGTACTTC.

The sample holds many counts of this clonotype. The DNA for the CDR3 is TGTGCCAGCAGCCAATCTTACAGGGAAGAGACCCAGTACTTC. As protein: CASSQSYREETQYF. This chain links TRBV16 with TRBJ2-5, with D possibly being TRBD1 (6 bases). Germline loops: CDR1 KGHSY, CDR2 FQNENV. This CDR3 comprises 14 residues. V gave up 0 bases and J gave up 3 bases, with 8 bases separating them.

This clonotype showed up many times. The chain recombines TRBV7-9 with TRBJ2-5, with 10 bases fitting TRBD1. The J segment lost 4 bases and the V segment lost 5 bases, leaving 10 bases of the junction unmatched. Per the germline V gene, CDR1 is SEHNR and CDR2 is FQNEAQ (reference sequence). CDR3 length equals 16 residues. CDR3 DNA sequence: TGTGCCAGCAGCCATAGTGGGACAGGGGTTGGAGAGACCCAGTACTTC. Translated: CASSHSGTGVGETQYF.

This clonotype was seen a few times. The gene calls are TRBV20-1 and TRBJ2-3; 8 nucleotides agree with TRBD1. The CDR3 has 15 amino acids. Germline V gene lookup returns CDR1 DFQATT and CDR2 SNEGSKA (reference sequence). V shed 0 bases, J shed 4 bases, and the junction held 6 bases outside the gene matches. The CDR3 is CSARDPRTGPDTQYF. The CDR3 DNA sequence: TGCAGTGCTAGAGATCCCCGGACAGGGCCAGATACGCAGTATTTT.

The rearrangement uses TRBV20-1 and TRBJ2-1; D unresolved. V lost 3 bases to trimming and J lost 0 bases, with 9 bases between them. Germline V gene sequence: CDR1 DFQATT, CDR2 SNEGSKA (reference sequence). There are 14 residues in the CDR3. This CDR3 reads CSASGRYSYNEQFF. The CDR3 bases are TGCAGTGCTAGCGGCCGGTACTCCTACAATGAGCAGTTCTTC.